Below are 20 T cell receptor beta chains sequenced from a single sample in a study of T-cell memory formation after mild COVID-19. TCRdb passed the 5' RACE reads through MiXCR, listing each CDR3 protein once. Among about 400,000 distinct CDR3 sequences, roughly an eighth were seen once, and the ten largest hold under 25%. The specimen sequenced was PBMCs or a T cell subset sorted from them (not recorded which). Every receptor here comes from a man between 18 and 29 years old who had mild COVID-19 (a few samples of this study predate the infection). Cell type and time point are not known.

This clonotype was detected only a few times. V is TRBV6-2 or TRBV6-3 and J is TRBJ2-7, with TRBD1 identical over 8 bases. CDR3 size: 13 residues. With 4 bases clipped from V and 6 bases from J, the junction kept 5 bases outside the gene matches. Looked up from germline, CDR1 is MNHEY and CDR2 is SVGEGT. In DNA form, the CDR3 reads TGTGCCAGCAGTTCTGGACAGGGTGGCGAGCAGTACTTC. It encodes CASSSGQGGEQYF.

The CDR3 region is CASSFSDLPIYGYTF. CDR3 DNA sequence: TGTGCCAGCAGCTTTTCTGACCTTCCCATTTATGGCTACACCTTC. This chain links TRBV7-2 with TRBJ1-2; D remains unclear. The CDR3 sequence is 15 residues long. The V end lost 3 bases, the J end lost 5 bases, and 16 bases lay between the germline ends. CDR1 is SGHTA, CDR2 FQGNSA, per germline. Drawing the rest from reference TRBV7-2 and TRBJ1-2, the complete variable domain is GAGVSQSPSNKVTEKGKDVELRCDPISGHTALYWYRQSLGQGLEFLIYFQGNSAPDKSGLPSDRFSAERTGGSVSTLTIQRTQQEDSAVYLCASSFSDLPIYGYTFGSGTRLTVV.

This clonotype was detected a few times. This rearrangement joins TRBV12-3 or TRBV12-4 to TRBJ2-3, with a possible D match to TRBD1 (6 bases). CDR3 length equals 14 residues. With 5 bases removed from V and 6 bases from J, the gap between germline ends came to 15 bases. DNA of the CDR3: TGTGCCAGCAGTCCTAAGACAGGCCCGGATACGCAGTATTTT. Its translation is CASSPKTGPDTQYF.

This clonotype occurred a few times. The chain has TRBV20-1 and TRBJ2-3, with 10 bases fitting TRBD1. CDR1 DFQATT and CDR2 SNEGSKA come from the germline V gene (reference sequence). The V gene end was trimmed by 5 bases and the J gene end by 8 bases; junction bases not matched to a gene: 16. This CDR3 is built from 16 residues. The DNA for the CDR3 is TGCAGTGCTTCTCGTGGGCCGGGACAGGGGAGCGGTACGCAGTATTTT. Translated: CSASRGPGQGSGTQYF.

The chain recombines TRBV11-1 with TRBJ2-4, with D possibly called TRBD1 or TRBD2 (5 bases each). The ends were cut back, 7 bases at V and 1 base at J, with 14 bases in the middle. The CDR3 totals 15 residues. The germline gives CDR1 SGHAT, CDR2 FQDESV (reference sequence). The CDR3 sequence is CASTPRWGAKNIQYF. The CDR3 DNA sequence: TGTGCCAGCACCCCCCGATGGGGGGCCAAAAACATTCAGTACTTC.

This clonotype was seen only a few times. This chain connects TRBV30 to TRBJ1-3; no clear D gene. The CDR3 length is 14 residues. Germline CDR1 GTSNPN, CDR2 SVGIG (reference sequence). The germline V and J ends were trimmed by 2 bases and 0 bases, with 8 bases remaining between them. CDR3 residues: CAWSIGYSGNTIYF. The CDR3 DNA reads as TGTGCCTGGAGTATCGGCTACTCTGGAAACACCATATATTTT. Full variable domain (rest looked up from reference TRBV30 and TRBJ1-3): SQTIHQWPATLVQPVGSPLSLECTVEGTSNPNLYWYRQAAGRGLQLLFYSVGIGQISSEVPQNLSASRPQDRQFILSSKKLLLSDSGFYLCAWSIGYSGNTIYFGEGSWLTVV.

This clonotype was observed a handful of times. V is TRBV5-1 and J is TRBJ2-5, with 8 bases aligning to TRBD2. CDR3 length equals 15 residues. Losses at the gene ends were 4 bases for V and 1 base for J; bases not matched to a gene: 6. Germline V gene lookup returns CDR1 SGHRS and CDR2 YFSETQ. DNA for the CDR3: TGCGCCAGCAGCGAGACTACTAGCGGCCAAGAGACCCAGTACTTC. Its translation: CASSETTSGQETQYF.

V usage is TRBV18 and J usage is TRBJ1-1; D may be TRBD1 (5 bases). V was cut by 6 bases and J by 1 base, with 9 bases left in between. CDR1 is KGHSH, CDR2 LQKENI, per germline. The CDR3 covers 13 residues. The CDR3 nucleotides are TGTGCCAGCTCCTTCGGGACGAACACTGAAGCTTTCTTT. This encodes CASSFGTNTEAFF.

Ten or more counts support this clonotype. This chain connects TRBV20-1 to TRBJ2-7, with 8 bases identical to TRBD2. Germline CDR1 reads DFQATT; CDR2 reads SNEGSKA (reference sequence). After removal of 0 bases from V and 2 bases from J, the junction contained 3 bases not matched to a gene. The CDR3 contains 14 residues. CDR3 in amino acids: CSAREAGVTYEQYV. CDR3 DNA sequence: TGCAGTGCTAGAGAAGCGGGGGTGACCTACGAGCAGTACGTC.

Written as DNA, the CDR3 is TGTGCCTGGTCGGAAGGATCAGATACGCAGTATTTT. Translated: CAWSEGSDTQYF. V is TRBV30 and J is TRBJ2-3; D unclear. The CDR3 totals 12 residues. The V gene lost 5 bases and the J gene lost 4 bases, with 10 bases spanning the gap. CDR1 is GTSNPN, CDR2 SVGIG, per germline (reference sequence). Combining the CDR3 with reference TRBV30 and TRBJ2-3 gives the whole variable domain SQTIHQWPATLVQPVGSPLSLECTVEGTSNPNLYWYRQAAGRGLQLLFYSVGIGQISSEVPQNLSASRPQDRQFILSSKKLLLSDSGFYLCAWSEGSDTQYFGPGTRLTVL.

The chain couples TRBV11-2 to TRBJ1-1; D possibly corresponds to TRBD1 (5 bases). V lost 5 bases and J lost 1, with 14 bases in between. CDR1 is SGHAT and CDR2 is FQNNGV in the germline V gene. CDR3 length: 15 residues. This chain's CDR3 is CASSVSGTANTEAFF. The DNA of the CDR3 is TGTGCCAGCAGCGTTTCCGGGACTGCGAACACTGAAGCTTTCTTT.

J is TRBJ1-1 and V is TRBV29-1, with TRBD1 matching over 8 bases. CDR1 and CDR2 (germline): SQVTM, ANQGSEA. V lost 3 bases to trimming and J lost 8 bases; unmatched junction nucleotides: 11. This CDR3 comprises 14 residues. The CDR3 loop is CSVETDRVRWEAFF. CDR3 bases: TGCAGCGTTGAGACGGACAGGGTCAGGTGGGAAGCTTTCTTT.

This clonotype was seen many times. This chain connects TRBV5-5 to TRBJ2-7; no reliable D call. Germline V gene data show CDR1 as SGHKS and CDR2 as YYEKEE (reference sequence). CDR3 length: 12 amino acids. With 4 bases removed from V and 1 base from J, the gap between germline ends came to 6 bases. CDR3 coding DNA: TGTGCCAGCAGCCACCTATCCTACGAGCAGTACTTC. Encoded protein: CASSHLSYEQYF.

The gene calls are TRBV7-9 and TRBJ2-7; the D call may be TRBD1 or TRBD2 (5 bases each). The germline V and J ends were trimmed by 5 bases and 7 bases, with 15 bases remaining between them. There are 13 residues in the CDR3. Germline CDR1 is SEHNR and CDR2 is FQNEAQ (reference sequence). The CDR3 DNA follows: TGTGCCAGCAGCACTGGACAATCGGGGGAGCAGTACGTC. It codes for CASSTGQSGEQYV.

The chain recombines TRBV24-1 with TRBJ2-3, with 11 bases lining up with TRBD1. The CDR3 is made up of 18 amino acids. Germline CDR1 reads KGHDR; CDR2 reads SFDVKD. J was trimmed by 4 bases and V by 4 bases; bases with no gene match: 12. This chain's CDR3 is CATSDTRTGGGRPDTQYF. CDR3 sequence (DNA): TGTGCCACCAGTGACACCAGGACAGGGGGCGGTCGACCAGATACGCAGTATTTT.

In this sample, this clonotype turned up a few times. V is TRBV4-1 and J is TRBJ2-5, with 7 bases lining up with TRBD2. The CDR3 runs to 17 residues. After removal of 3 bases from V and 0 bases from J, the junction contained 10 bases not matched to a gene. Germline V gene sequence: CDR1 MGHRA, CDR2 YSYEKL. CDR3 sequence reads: CASSHGRLAEYQETQYF. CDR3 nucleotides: TGCGCCAGCAGCCACGGGAGGCTAGCGGAGTACCAAGAGACCCAGTACTTC.

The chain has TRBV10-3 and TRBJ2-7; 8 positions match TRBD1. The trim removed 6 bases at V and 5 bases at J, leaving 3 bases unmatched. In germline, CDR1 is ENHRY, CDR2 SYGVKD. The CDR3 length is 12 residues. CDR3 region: CAISPTGDEQYV. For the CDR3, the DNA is TGTGCCATCAGCCCGACAGGGGACGAGCAGTACGTC.

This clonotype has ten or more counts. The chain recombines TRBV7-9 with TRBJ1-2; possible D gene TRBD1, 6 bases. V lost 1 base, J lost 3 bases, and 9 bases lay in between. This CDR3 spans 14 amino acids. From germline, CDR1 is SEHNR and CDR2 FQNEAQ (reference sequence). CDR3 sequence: CASSLEGGYYGYTF. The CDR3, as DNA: TGTGCCAGCAGCTTAGAGGGGGGCTACTATGGCTACACCTTC.

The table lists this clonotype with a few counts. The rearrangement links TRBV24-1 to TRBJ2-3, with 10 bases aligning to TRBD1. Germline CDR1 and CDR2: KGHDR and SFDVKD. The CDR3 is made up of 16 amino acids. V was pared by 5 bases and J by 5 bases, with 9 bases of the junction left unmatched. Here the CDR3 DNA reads TGTGCCACCAGTGCATGGGGGACAGGGGCAGGAGATACGCAGTATTTT. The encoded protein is CATSAWGTGAGDTQYF.

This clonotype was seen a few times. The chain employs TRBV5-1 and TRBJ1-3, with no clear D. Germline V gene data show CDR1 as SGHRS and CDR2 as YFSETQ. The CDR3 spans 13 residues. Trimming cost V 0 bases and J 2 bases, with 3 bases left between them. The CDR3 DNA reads TGCGCCAGCAGCTTGGTGACTGGAAACACCATATATTTT. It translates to CASSLVTGNTIYF.